This T cell receptor (beta chain) came from a study of neurological immune-mediated disorders. One entry per CDR3 protein, called by TCRdb with MiXCR from the 5' RACE reads. The sample has fewer than 110,000 distinct CDR3 sequences, under 14% seen once. The time point was: longitudinal time-point 3. This clonotype came up once. A read error may account for a junction end that differs from germline. The sequence came from a female donor with HTLV-1-associated myelopathy (HAM/TSP). Sequenced input: PBMCs.

CDR3 region: CASSLNRIENRVHQETQYF. For the CDR3, the DNA is TGTGCAAGCAGCTTAAACAGGATAGAGAACAGAGTACACCAAGAGACCCAGTACTTC. This chain joins TRBV7-8 and TRBJ2-5, with D maybe TRBD1 (5 bases). The CDR3 is made up of 19 amino acids. CDR1 is SGHVS and CDR2 is FQNEAQ in the germline V gene.